The 10 T cell receptor beta chains presented below share a single source sample, sequenced in a study of blood T cell repertoires in COVID-19. Using immunoSEQ multiplex PCR, the repertoire was profiled, and TCRdb retains in-frame clones only, with some absent. Of roughly 160,000 clones listed, around 85% are singletons. The material sequenced was peripheral blood. These receptors all come from an elderly man with COVID-19, enrolled during active disease.

Details on this clone: Distinct nucleotide sequences in the sample also encode this CDR3. The chain uses TRBV10-3 and TRBJ2-3, with 11 nucleotides matching TRBD2. Germline lookup yields CDR1 ENHRY and CDR2 SYGVKD. V was pared by 6 bases and J by 6 bases, with 11 bases of the junction left unmatched. The CDR3 sequence is 16 residues long. CDR3 sequence: CAISILAGGGSDTQYF. For the CDR3, the DNA is TGTGCCATCAGCATTCTAGCGGGGGGAGGTAGCGATACGCAGTATTTT.

As DNA, the CDR3 is TGTGCCAGCAGCCCCCGTATGGACAGGGATAATTCACCCCTCCACTTT. Translated: CASSPRMDRDNSPLHF. The chain links TRBV9 to TRBJ1-6; the match to TRBD1 covers 8 bases. V shed 4 bases, J shed 5 bases, and the junction held 8 bases outside the gene matches. The CDR3 extends over 16 amino acids. Germline V gene lookup returns CDR1 SGDLS and CDR2 YYNGEE.

The V gene is TRBV10-3, the J gene TRBJ2-3, with D unclear. Trimming shortened V by 7 bases and J by 7 bases, and 18 bases separated the two germline ends. Germline CDR1 ENHRY, CDR2 SYGVKD. CDR3 length equals 14 residues. For the CDR3, the DNA is TGTGCCATCAAGGCCGATATGGAGCAACATACGCAGTATTTT. Translated: CAIKADMEQHTQYF.

This rearrangement joins TRBV7-3 to TRBJ1-1; D is ambiguous. The V end was cut by 6 bases, the J end by 0 bases, with 8 bases between. This CDR3 has 13 amino acids. Germline values: CDR1 SGHTA, CDR2 FQGTGA. The CDR3 region is CASRQGVNTEAFF. CDR3 nucleotide sequence: TGTGCCAGCAGACAAGGAGTGAACACTGAAGCTTTCTTT.

The table lists this clone with a count of one. The chain employs TRBV10-3 and TRBJ1-1; unclear D gene. CDR1 and CDR2 (germline): ENHRY, SYGVKD. Trimming cost V 6 bases and J 3 bases, with 11 bases left between them. CDR3 length equals 13 residues. In nucleotides, the CDR3 is TGTGCCATCAGGTCCCGACGGGACACTGAAGCTTTCTTT. Protein product: CAIRSRRDTEAFF.

The gene calls are TRBV7-2 and TRBJ1-1; 12 bases fit TRBD1. Germline CDR1 and CDR2: SGHTA and FQGNSA. The CDR3 consists of 15 residues. J was trimmed by 4 bases and V by 5 bases; bases with no gene match: 5. CDR3 loop: CASSRRGQGATEAFF. In DNA form, the CDR3 reads TGTGCCAGCAGCAGGAGGGGACAGGGGGCCACTGAAGCTTTCTTT.

V and J are TRBV6-2 or TRBV6-3 and TRBJ1-2, with a possible D match to TRBD1 (6 bases). Germline V gives CDR1 MNHEY, CDR2 SVGEGT. The CDR3 covers 13 residues. V was cut by 6 bases and J by 8 bases, with 16 bases left in between. The CDR3 loop reads CASSTQGTTGYTF. The CDR3 DNA is TGTGCCAGCAGCACTCAGGGGACTACGGGCTACACCTTC.

This clone was detected a few times. This sequence joins TRBV3-1 (or the pseudogene TRBV3-2) and TRBJ2-7; 11 bases are shared with TRBD2. The CDR3 is 16 residues long. The V gene's germline CDR1 is LGHDT and CDR2 YNNKEL (reference sequence). Unmatched junction bases numbered 14, after V lost 7 bases and J lost 6 bases. CDR3 DNA: TGTGCCAGCACCCGTCCTCTAGCGGGGGGTTCTTTCGAGCAGTACTTC. Translation gives CASTRPLAGGSFEQYF.

V and J are TRBV5-5 and TRBJ2-5; 10 positions agree with TRBD1. The germline V gene encodes CDR1 SGHKS and CDR2 YYEKEE (reference sequence). The CDR3 totals 16 residues. After removal of 0 bases from V and 5 bases from J, the junction contained 7 bases not matched to a gene. This CDR3 is CASSLAGTGVAETQYF. CDR3 sequence (DNA): TGTGCCAGCAGCTTGGCCGGGACAGGGGTTGCCGAGACCCAGTACTTC.

This chain links TRBV19 with TRBJ1-6, with 10 bases fitting TRBD1. The trim removed 5 bases at V and 7 bases at J, leaving 5 bases unmatched. The CDR3 covers 15 residues. Germline lookup yields CDR1 LNHDA and CDR2 SQIVND (reference sequence). CDR3 protein: CASSARQGANSPLHF. The DNA of the CDR3 is TGTGCCAGTAGTGCAAGACAGGGGGCGAATTCACCCCTCCACTTT.